This record covers a single T cell receptor beta chain. The antigen remains undetermined. The germline V gene encodes CDR1 SEHNR and CDR2 FQNEAQ (reference sequence). The CDR3 totals 11 residues. The V and J ends lost 5 bases and 7 bases respectively, with 9 bases between them. Treatment reported: oral pan-JAK inhibitor, 5-10 mg twice daily. This sample is part of a study of CD8+ T cells in alopecia areata. TCR sequencing used cDNA made by reverse transcription of extracted RNA. This table comes from immunoSEQ multiplex PCR, and its TCRdb copy is limited to in-frame clones, with some not included. Of 110,000 or so clones in the sample, 56% were seen once. Study-level findings and limits: Clonality in the scalp and expanded CD8+ clones ranked among the top 100 were significantly decreased by tofacitinib. The study found TCR sharing across patients less clear than in mice, possibly for HLA reasons. For lesional scalp, especially alopecia totalis/universalis, clonality was higher than in normal scalp.

The clonotype was recovered from a human donor with alopecia areata. The sample in question was CD4+ T cells sorted from blood, obtained at week 24, from a patient treated with tofacitinib. The chain employs TRBV7-9 and TRBJ2-7; the D is unclear. The CDR3 loop reads CASSDLGEQYF. The CDR3 region has the DNA TGTGCCAGCAGCGACCTTGGGGAGCAGTACTTC.